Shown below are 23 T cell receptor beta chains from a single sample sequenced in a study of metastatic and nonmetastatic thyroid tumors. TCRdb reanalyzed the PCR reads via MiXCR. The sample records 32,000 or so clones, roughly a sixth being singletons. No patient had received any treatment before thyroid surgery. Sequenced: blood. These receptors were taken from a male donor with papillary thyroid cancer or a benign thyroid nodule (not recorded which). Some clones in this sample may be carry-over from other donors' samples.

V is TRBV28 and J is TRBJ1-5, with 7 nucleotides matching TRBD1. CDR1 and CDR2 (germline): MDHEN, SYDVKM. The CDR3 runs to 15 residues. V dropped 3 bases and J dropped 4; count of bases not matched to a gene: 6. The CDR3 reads CASSFSRQGNQPQHF. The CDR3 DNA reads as TGTGCCAGCAGTTTCTCCAGACAGGGAAATCAGCCCCAGCATTTT.

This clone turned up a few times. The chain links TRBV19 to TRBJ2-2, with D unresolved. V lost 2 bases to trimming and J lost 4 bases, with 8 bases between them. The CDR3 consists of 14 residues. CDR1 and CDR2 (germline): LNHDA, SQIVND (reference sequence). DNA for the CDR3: TGTGCCAGTAGTATATCTCGGAGCACCGGGGAGCTGTTTTTT. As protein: CASSISRSTGELFF.

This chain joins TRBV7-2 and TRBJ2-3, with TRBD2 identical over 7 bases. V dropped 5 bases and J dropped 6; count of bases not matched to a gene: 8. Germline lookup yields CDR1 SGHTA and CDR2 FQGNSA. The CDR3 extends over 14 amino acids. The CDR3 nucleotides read TGTGCCAGCAGCCCTCGGACTAGGCCCGATACGCAGTATTTT. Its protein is CASSPRTRPDTQYF.

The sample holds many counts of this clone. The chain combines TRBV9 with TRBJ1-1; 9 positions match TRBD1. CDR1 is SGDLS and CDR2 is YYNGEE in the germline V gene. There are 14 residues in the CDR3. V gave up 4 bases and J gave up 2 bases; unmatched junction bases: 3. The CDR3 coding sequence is TGTGCCAGCAGCAAACAGGGGGCCAACACTGAAGCTTTCTTT. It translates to CASSKQGANTEAFF.

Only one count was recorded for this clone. The CDR3 DNA reads as TGCAGTGCTAGAACCACTAGCGGGTCCTACAATGAGCAGTTCTTC. Amino acid sequence: CSARTTSGSYNEQFF. The gene calls are TRBV20-1 and TRBJ2-1, with 9 bases fitting TRBD2. Per germline, CDR1 DFQATT and CDR2 SNEGSKA (reference sequence). The CDR3 is 15 residues long. Unmatched junction bases numbered 3, after V lost 2 bases and J lost 1 base.

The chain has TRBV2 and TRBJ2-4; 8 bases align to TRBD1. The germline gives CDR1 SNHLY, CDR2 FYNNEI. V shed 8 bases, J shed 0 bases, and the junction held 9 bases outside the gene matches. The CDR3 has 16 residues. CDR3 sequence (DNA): TGTGCCAGCTCATGGGACAGGCCAGTAGCCAAAAACATTCAGTACTTC. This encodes CASSWDRPVAKNIQYF.

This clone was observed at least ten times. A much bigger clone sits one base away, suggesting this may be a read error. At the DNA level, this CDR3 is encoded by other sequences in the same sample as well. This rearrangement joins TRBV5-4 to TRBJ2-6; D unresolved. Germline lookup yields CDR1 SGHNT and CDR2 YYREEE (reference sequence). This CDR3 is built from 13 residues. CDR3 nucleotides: TGCGCCAGCAGCTTGTGGCAGTCCAACGTCCTGACTTTC. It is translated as CASSLWQSNVLTF.

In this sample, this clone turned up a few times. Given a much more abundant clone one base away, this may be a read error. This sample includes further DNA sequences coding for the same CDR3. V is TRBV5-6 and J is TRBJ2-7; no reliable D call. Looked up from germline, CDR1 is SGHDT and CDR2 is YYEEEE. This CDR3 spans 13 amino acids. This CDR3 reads CASSLADGYEQYF. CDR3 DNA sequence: TGTGCCAGCAGCTTGGCCGACGGGTACGAGCAGTACTTT.

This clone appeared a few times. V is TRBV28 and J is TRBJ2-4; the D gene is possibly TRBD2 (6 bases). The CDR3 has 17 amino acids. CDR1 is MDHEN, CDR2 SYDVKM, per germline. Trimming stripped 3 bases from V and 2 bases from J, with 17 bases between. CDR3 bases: TGTGCCAGCAGTTTTACCCCCTACGCGGGGCCCAAAAACATTCAGTACTTC. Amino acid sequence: CASSFTPYAGPKNIQYF.

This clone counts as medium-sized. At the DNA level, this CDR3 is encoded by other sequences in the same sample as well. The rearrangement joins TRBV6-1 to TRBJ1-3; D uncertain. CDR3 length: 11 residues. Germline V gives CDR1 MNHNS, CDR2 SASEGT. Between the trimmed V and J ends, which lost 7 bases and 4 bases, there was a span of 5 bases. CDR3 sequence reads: CASTRGNTIYF. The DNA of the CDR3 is TGTGCCAGCACCCGAGGAAACACCATATATTTT.

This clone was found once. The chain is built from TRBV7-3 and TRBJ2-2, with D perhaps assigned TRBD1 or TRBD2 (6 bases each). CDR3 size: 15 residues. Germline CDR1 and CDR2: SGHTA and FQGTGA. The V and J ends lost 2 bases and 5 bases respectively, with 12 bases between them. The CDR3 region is CASSLSGGRTGELFF. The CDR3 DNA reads TGTGCCAGCAGCTTATCCGGGGGCAGAACCGGGGAGCTGTTTTTT.

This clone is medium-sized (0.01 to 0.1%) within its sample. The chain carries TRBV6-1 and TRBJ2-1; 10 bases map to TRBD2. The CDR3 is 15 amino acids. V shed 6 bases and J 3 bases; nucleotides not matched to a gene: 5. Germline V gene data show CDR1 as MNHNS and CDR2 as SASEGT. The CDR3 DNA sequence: TGTGCCAGCAGCCCTCTAGCGGGAGACTACAATGAGCAGTTCTTC. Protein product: CASSPLAGDYNEQFF.

The CDR3 coding sequence is TGTGCCAGCACCCTTGGGCGGCTATACTCCTACAATGAGCAGTTCTTC. It codes for CASTLGRLYSYNEQFF. The chain carries TRBV12-3 or TRBV12-4 and TRBJ2-1; D remains unclear. This CDR3 comprises 16 residues. Deletions cut 7 bases from V and 0 bases from J, with 16 bases between.

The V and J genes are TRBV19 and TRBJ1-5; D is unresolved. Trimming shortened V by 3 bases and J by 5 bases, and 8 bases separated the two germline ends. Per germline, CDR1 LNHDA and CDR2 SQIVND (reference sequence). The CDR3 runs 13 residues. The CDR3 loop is CASSILPHQPQHF. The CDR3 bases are TGTGCCAGTAGTATTCTTCCCCATCAGCCCCAGCATTTT.

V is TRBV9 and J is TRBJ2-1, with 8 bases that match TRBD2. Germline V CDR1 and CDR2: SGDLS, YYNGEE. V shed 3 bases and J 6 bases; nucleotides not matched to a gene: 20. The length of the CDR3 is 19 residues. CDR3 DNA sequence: TGTGCCAGCAGCGCCCAGGGAGCGGGGGAACCACCCCCCCCCAATGAGCAGTTCTTC. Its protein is CASSAQGAGEPPPPNEQFF. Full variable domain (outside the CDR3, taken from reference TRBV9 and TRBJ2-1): DSGVTQTPKHLITATGQRVTLRCSPRSGDLSVYWYQQSLDQGLQFLIQYYNGEERAKGNILERFSAQQFPDLHSELNLSSLELGDSALYFCASSAQGAGEPPPPNEQFFGPGTRLTVL.

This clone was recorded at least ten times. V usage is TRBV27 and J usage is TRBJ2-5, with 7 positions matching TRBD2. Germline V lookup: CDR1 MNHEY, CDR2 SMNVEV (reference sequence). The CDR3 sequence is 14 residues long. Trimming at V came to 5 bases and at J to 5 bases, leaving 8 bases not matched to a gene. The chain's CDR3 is CASSPGLIGETQYF. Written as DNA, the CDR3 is TGTGCCAGCAGTCCGGGACTAATCGGGGAGACCCAGTACTTC.

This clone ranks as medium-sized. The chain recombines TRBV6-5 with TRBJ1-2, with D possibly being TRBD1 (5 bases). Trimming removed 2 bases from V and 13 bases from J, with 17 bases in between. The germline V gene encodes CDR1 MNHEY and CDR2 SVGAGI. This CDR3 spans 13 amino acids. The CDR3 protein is CASSYTRDGRCTF. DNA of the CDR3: TGTGCCAGCAGTTACACTAGGGACGGCCGGTGCACCTTC.

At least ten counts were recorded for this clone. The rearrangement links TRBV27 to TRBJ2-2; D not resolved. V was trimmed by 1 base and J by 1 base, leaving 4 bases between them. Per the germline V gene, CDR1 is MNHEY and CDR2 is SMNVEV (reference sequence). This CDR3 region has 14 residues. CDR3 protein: CASSLWGNTGELFF. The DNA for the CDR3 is TGTGCCAGCAGTTTATGGGGGAACACCGGGGAGCTGTTTTTT.

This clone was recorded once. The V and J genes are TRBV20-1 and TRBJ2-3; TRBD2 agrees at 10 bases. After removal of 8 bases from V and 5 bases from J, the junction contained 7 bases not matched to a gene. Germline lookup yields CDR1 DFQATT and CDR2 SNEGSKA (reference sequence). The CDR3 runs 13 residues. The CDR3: CSTSGGARDTQYF. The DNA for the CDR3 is TGCAGTACCAGCGGGGGGGCTCGAGATACGCAGTATTTT.

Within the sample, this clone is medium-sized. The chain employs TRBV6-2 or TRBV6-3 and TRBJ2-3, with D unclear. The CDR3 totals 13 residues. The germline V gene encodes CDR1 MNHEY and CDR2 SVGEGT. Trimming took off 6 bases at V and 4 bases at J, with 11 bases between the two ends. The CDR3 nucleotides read TGTGCCAGCAGCAATCGAAGGCCAGATACGCAGTATTTT. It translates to CASSNRRPDTQYF.

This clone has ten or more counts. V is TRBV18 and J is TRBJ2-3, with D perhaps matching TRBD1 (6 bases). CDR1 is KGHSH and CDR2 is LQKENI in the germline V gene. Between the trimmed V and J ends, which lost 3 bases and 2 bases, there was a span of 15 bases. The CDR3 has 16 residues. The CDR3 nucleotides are TGTGCCAGCTCACCCCTCCGGACAGACAACACAGATACGCAGTATTTT. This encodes CASSPLRTDNTDTQYF.

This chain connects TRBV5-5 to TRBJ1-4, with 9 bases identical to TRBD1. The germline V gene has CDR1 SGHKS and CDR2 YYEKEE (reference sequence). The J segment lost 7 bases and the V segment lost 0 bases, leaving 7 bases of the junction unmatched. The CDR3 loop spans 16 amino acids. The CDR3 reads CASSLGDRASGEKLFF. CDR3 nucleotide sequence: TGTGCCAGCAGCTTGGGGGACAGGGCTTCAGGTGAAAAACTGTTTTTT.

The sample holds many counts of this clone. CDR3: CASSQGGVGYEQFF. Written as DNA, the CDR3 is TGTGCCAGCAGCCAAGGTGGGGTAGGATATGAGCAGTTCTTC. V usage is TRBV14 and J usage is TRBJ2-1, with D uncertain. V was trimmed by 1 base and J by 8 bases, leaving 12 bases between them. The germline V gene encodes CDR1 SGHDN and CDR2 FVKESK. The CDR3 sequence is 14 residues long.